The sequence of this T cell receptor beta chain was determined in a study of cytomegalovirus exposure and HLA in healthy donors. Study outcomes and limitations: It was only CMV serostatus that was available as immune exposure information. There was a cluster of highly shared sequence variants that was likely a sequencing artifact.

With regard to this clone: Its target is not known.

V shed 0 bases and J shed 5 bases, with 10 bases lying between them. Germline lookup yields CDR1 SGHVS and CDR2 FNYEAQ. The CDR3 runs 14 residues. Vbeta (60) and Jbeta (13) primers were used in the PCR. TCRdb's copy holds only in-frame clones and misses some; the assay was immunoSEQ multiplex PCR. The sample records 100,000 or so clones, 76% being singletons. The sequence came from a man aged 35 to 55 in good health and CMV-seropositive. The specimen sequenced was PBMCs. The chain carries TRBV7-6 and TRBJ1-1; D gene uncertain. CDR3 loop: CASSLARGNTEAFF. CDR3 DNA sequence: TGTGCCAGCAGCTTAGCGCGGGGTAATACTGAAGCTTTCTTT.